This T cell receptor beta chain was recorded in a study of blood T cell repertoires in COVID-19. Overall study: The United States, Italy and Spain supplied acute and convalescent COVID-19 samples. Sources were T cells, B-cell-depleted T cells, or PBMCs; the material itself was cDNA or gDNA.

The Seattle patients joined while their infection was active and were tracked longitudinally afterward. In the original analysis: Amplified reference gene primers provided the basis for estimating nucleated cell counts. TCRdb's copy holds only in-frame clones and misses some; the assay was immunoSEQ multiplex PCR. D and trimming were read from the DNA, whereas the V and J calls and clone size are those reported in that table. The sample records 150,000 to 200,000 clones, just over 90% being singletons. V gave up 4 bases and J gave up 8 bases, with 14 bases separating them. CDR1 and CDR2 (germline): LGHNA, YSLEER. The CDR3 runs 13 residues.

The receptor comes from a woman aged 55-69 years with COVID-19, enrolled during active disease. This rearrangement joins TRBV4-3 to TRBJ1-1; D call uncertain. Specimen: peripheral blood. This CDR3 is CASSLLSSEEAFF. CDR3 bases: TGCGCCAGCAGCCTCCTAAGCTCGGAGGAAGCTTTCTTT.